Each of the 18 T cell receptor beta chains below was sequenced from the same sample in a study of beta chain features in type 1 diabetes. Since all of the isolated RNA was reverse transcribed, expressed TCRB transcripts were what got sequenced. The table came from immunoSEQ multiplex PCR; TCRdb's copy has only in-frame clones and leaves some out. The sample has 350,000 to 450,000 clones, 10% to 15% seen once. No antigens are known for them. Overall study findings and caveats: Among patients with Type 1 diabetes, TCRB CDR3s were moderately but significantly shorter in every one of the four CD4+ subsets.

The sample taken for sequencing was naive CD4+ T cells from blood. These TCRs come from a woman under 30 with type 1 diabetes.

This clone came up a few times. The chain has TRBV4-3 and TRBJ2-1; 9 bases map to TRBD2. With 0 bases clipped from V and 6 bases from J, the junction kept 9 bases outside the gene matches. Germline loops: CDR1 LGHNA, CDR2 YSLEER. The CDR3 runs 17 residues. CDR3 bases: TGCGCCAGCAGCCAAGAGTGGAAACTAGCGGGTCCCAATGAGCAGTTCTTC. Its protein product is CASSQEWKLAGPNEQFF.

Only a few counts were recorded for this clone. This chain links TRBV19 with TRBJ1-1; 8 bases align to TRBD1. Germline V gene lookup returns CDR1 LNHDA and CDR2 SQIVND (reference sequence). The CDR3 is 16 residues long. Unmatched junction bases numbered 10, after V lost 7 bases and J lost 0 bases. The CDR3 here is CASTRGGDRMNTEAFF. In DNA, the CDR3 is TGTGCCAGTACACGAGGAGGGGACAGGATGAACACTGAAGCTTTCTTT.

The chain employs TRBV7-2 and TRBJ2-2; D is uncertain. With 3 bases removed from V and 1 base from J, the gap between germline ends came to 9 bases. The CDR3 is 15 amino acids. In germline, CDR1 is SGHTA, CDR2 FQGNSA. The CDR3 DNA is TGTGCCAGCAGCTTCCGGGTGGGGAACACCGGGGAGCTGTTTTTT. It translates to CASSFRVGNTGELFF.

This clone was seen more than once but under ten times. This chain uses TRBV6-5 with TRBJ1-1; a weak D match, TRBD1 (5 bases). Germline CDR1 reads MNHEY; CDR2 reads SVGAGI. CDR3 length equals 14 residues. V lost 7 bases and J 3 bases, leaving 15 bases between the germline ends. The CDR3 DNA reads TGTGCCAGCATCATAAGGGGATCGCACACTGAAGCTTTCTTT. This translates into CASIIRGSHTEAFF.

This clone was counted a few times. J is TRBJ1-1 and V is TRBV7-2; D uncertain. The CDR3 consists of 12 residues. V was clipped by 10 bases and J by 1 base, with 10 bases between them. Looked up from germline, CDR1 is SGHTA and CDR2 is FQGNSA. CDR3 sequence reads: CAIREPNTEAFF. As DNA, the CDR3 is TGTGCCATCCGGGAGCCGAACACTGAAGCTTTCTTT. Combining the CDR3 with reference TRBV7-2 and TRBJ1-1 gives the whole variable domain GAGVSQSPSNKVTEKGKDVELRCDPISGHTALYWYRQSLGQGLEFLIYFQGNSAPDKSGLPSDRFSAERTGGSVSTLTIQRTQQEDSAVYLCAIREPNTEAFFGQGTRLTVV.

The chain uses TRBV10-3 and TRBJ2-3; 10 bases are shared with TRBD2. After removal of 2 bases from V and 0 bases from J, the junction contained 2 bases not matched to a gene. CDR1 and CDR2 from the germline V gene are ENHRY and SYGVKD. This CDR3 spans 16 amino acids. The CDR3 is CAISETTSGSTDTQYF. CDR3 nucleotide sequence: TGTGCCATCAGTGAGACGACTAGCGGGAGCACAGATACGCAGTATTTT.

CDR3: CASSLLSGGVGTEAFF. CDR3 coding DNA: TGTGCCAGCAGCTTGTTGTCAGGGGGCGTCGGCACTGAAGCTTTCTTT. The chain is built from TRBV5-4 and TRBJ1-1; TRBD1 aligns across 8 bases. The CDR3 sequence is 16 residues long. Trimming took 1 base from V and 4 from J; bases not matched to a gene: 9. Germline values: CDR1 SGHNT, CDR2 YYREEE (reference sequence).

The sample holds a few counts of this clone. The chain carries TRBV11-3 and TRBJ1-2, with 7 bases lining up with TRBD1. CDR1 and CDR2 (germline): SGHNT, YENEEA. The V gene end was trimmed by 5 bases and the J gene end by 3 bases; junction bases not matched to a gene: 9. The CDR3 loop spans 15 amino acids. In DNA form, the CDR3 reads TGTGCCAGCAGCACGAGTCCCGGGACAGACTATGGCTACACCTTC. Its translation: CASSTSPGTDYGYTF.

This clone was found once. V is TRBV4-3 and J is TRBJ1-6, with 10 nucleotides matching TRBD1. The J segment lost 9 bases and the V segment lost 0 bases, leaving 2 bases of the junction unmatched. The germline CDR1 and CDR2 sequences are LGHNA and YSLEER. This CDR3 has 15 amino acids. The CDR3 spells CASSQEGQGISPLHF. CDR3 nucleotide sequence: TGCGCCAGCAGCCAAGAGGGACAGGGGATTTCACCCCTCCACTTT.

The genes are TRBV4-1 and TRBJ1-5, with TRBD1 matching 10 bases. The CDR3 contains 14 residues. V trimming: 3 bases; J trimming: 9 bases; junction bases outside the gene matches: 5. From germline, CDR1 is MGHRA and CDR2 YSYEKL. The CDR3 protein is CASSHGQGVGPQHF. The CDR3 coding sequence is TGCGCCAGCAGCCACGGACAGGGGGTAGGGCCCCAGCATTTT.

This clone has a handful of counts. The genes are TRBV30 and TRBJ1-1; D perhaps matches TRBD1 (6 bases). This CDR3 is built from 15 residues. Germline V CDR1 and CDR2: GTSNPN, SVGIG (reference sequence). The V gene lost 1 base and the J gene lost 6 bases, with 18 bases spanning the gap. The CDR3 protein is CAWSGSQGIRPEAFF. In nucleotides, the CDR3 is TGTGCCTGGAGTGGCAGTCAGGGGATTCGCCCTGAAGCTTTCTTT.

The chain uses TRBV6-6 and TRBJ2-5; 7 nucleotides match TRBD1. After removal of 5 bases from V and 3 bases from J, the junction contained 3 bases not matched to a gene. The CDR3 is 13 amino acids. Germline V gives CDR1 MNHNY, CDR2 SVGAGI (reference sequence). The CDR3 coding sequence is TGTGCCAGCAGTGGACAGGTGGAAGAGACCCAGTACTTC. Translating it yields CASSGQVEETQYF.

On this clone: The identical CDR3 is also encoded by other nucleotide sequences in the sample. The chain uses TRBV7-2 and TRBJ2-7, with 11 bases aligning to TRBD2. CDR1 and CDR2 (germline): SGHTA, FQGNSA. There are 15 residues in the CDR3. J was trimmed by 3 bases and V by 1 base; bases with no gene match: 2. For the CDR3, the DNA is TGTGCCAGCAGCTTAGAGCTAGCGGGGGGCTACGAGCAGTACTTC. This translates into CASSLELAGGYEQYF.

Only a few counts were recorded for this clone. The chain carries TRBV9 and TRBJ1-1, with D unresolved. Germline V gives CDR1 SGDLS, CDR2 YYNGEE. The CDR3 contains 12 residues. Trimming removed 0 bases at V and 10 bases at J, with 10 bases between. Here the CDR3 reads CASSVGAEGAFF. The CDR3 DNA sequence: TGTGCCAGCAGCGTAGGGGCGGAGGGAGCTTTCTTT.

This chain connects TRBV6-5 to TRBJ2-7, with TRBD1 matching over 7 bases. Germline loops: CDR1 MNHEY, CDR2 SVGAGI. The CDR3 has 14 amino acids. The V segment lost 5 bases and the J segment 1 base; nucleotides outside the gene matches: 5. The CDR3 bases are TGTGCCAGCAGTGCAAGACAGGGTTCCTACGAGCAGTACTTC. It translates to CASSARQGSYEQYF.

This clone occurred a few times. The chain has TRBV19 and TRBJ2-7, with D perhaps matching TRBD1 (6 bases). The CDR3 has 11 amino acids. The ends were cut back, 7 bases at V and 4 bases at J, with 8 bases in the middle. Germline V gene sequence: CDR1 LNHDA, CDR2 SQIVND (reference sequence). DNA for the CDR3: TGTGCCAGTACGAGGGGGTACGAGCAGTACTTC. As protein: CASTRGYEQYF.

The gene calls are TRBV7-3 and TRBJ1-1; no clear D gene. With 5 bases removed from V and 1 base from J, the gap between germline ends came to 14 bases. This CDR3 has 15 amino acids. Per the germline V gene, CDR1 is SGHTA and CDR2 is FQGTGA. The DNA of the CDR3 is TGTGCCAGCAGCACAACGGGAGGAGGGAACACTGAAGCTTTCTTT. It translates to CASSTTGGGNTEAFF.

V is TRBV7-9 and J is TRBJ1-1; D is possibly TRBD1 (5 bases). Trimming removed 1 base at V and 6 bases at J, with 21 bases between. Germline loops: CDR1 SEHNR, CDR2 FQNEAQ (reference sequence). This CDR3 has 17 residues. CDR3 DNA sequence: TGTGCCAGCAGCTTAGTAGACAGCGTCCTAGTTGTCGCTGAAGCTTTCTTT. Amino acid sequence: CASSLVDSVLVVAEAFF.